Presented here are 10 T cell receptor beta chains from one specimen sequenced in a study of identical twins. TCRdb re-derived calls from the 5' RACE reads in MiXCR, one entry per CDR3 protein. The sample lists some 250,000 distinct CDR3 sequences, more than 9.5% occurring once. These data also formed part of another study, on yellow fever vaccine responses in identical twins.

Sequences were obtained from memory (CD45RO+) T cells sorted from blood. The source of these receptors is a young woman in good health.

This clonotype was counted only a few times. J is TRBJ1-1 and V is TRBV30; no definite D call. The CDR3 loop spans 11 amino acids. V lost 3 bases and J 8 bases, leaving 10 bases between the germline ends. Per the germline V gene, CDR1 is GTSNPN and CDR2 is SVGIG (reference sequence). CDR3 DNA sequence: TGTGCCTGGAGGGCTTTTAAAGAAGCTTTCTTT. This sequence encodes CAWRAFKEAFF.

The chain uses TRBV5-1 and TRBJ2-3; 8 bases are shared with TRBD2. Germline CDR1 and CDR2: SGHRS and YFSETQ. The V segment lost 0 bases and the J segment 6 bases; nucleotides outside the gene matches: 12. CDR3 size: 17 residues. The CDR3 bases are TGCGCCAGCAGCTTGGGGGATAGCGGGGTACATGGGGATACGCAGTATTTT. It encodes CASSLGDSGVHGDTQYF.

CDR3 nucleotides: TGTGCCAGCAGCCGGACTAGCGGGGGGTCGGGTACGCAGTATTTT. As protein: CASSRTSGGSGTQYF. The chain employs TRBV5-5 and TRBJ2-3, with TRBD2 identical over 14 bases. V dropped 4 bases and J dropped 8; count of bases not matched to a gene: 6. There are 15 residues in the CDR3. Germline CDR1 is SGHKS and CDR2 is YYEKEE (reference sequence). Variable domain in full (rest from reference TRBV5-5 and TRBJ2-3): DAGVTQSPTHLIKTRGQQVTLRCSPISGHKSVSWYQQVLGQGPQFIFQYYEKEERGRGNFPDRFSARQFPNYSSELNVNALLLGDSALYLCASSRTSGGSGTQYFGPGTRLTVL.

This clonotype was counted ten times or more. The chain is built from TRBV7-9 and TRBJ1-3; D uncertain. The ends were cut back, 3 bases at V and 9 bases at J, with 12 bases in the middle. This CDR3 contains 13 residues. The germline V gene encodes CDR1 SEHNR and CDR2 FQNEAQ (reference sequence). CDR3 residues: CASSFLGPSTIYF. CDR3 DNA sequence: TGTGCCAGCAGCTTCCTCGGACCTTCCACCATATATTTT.

This clonotype was picked up a small number of times. The chain is built from TRBV20-1 and TRBJ2-4; 11 positions match TRBD2. V trimming: 4 bases; J trimming: 9 bases; junction bases outside the gene matches: 8. The CDR3 has 14 amino acids. Germline lookup yields CDR1 DFQATT and CDR2 SNEGSKA (reference sequence). The CDR3 sequence: CSAKLAGDSGIQYF. The DNA of the CDR3 is TGCAGTGCTAAACTAGCGGGAGATTCAGGCATTCAGTACTTC.

In this sample, this clonotype turned up many times. V gene TRBV29-1 combines with J gene TRBJ2-3, with D possibly TRBD2 on 5 matching bases. The length of the CDR3 is 10 residues. Germline V gene data show CDR1 as SQVTM and CDR2 as ANQGSEA. In DNA, the CDR3 is TGCACCGGGATGGGGGATACGCAGTATTTT. It specifies CTGMGDTQYF.

This clonotype was seen more than once but under ten times. V and J are TRBV25-1 and TRBJ2-1, with 8 nucleotides matching TRBD2. The CDR3 length is 13 residues. The V segment lost 4 bases and the J segment 7 bases; nucleotides outside the gene matches: 3. CDR1 MGHDK and CDR2 SYGVNS come from the germline V gene. CDR3 in DNA: TGTGCCAGCAGTGGCAGCGGGAGAAATGAGCAGTTCTTC. This codes for CASSGSGRNEQFF.

This clonotype was picked up a small number of times. The junction does not match germline at one end; this may be a read error. The genes are TRBV28 and TRBJ2-1; 10 positions agree with TRBD2. CDR1 MDHEN and CDR2 SYDVKM come from the germline V gene. The CDR3 length is 19 residues. CDR3 DNA: TGTGCCAGCAGTTTCCCCCTAGCGGGAGAAGAAGGGGCCTACAATGACCAGTTCTTC. Amino acids: CASSFPLAGEEGAYNDQFF.

This clonotype was detected a few times. The chain is built from TRBV7-9 and TRBJ1-4, with D maybe TRBD1 (6 bases). Germline assignment: CDR1 SEHNR and CDR2 FQNEAQ (reference sequence). The CDR3 has 13 residues. The germline V and J ends were trimmed by 5 bases and 8 bases, with 12 bases remaining between them. CDR3 DNA sequence: TGTGCCAGCAGCCGGGGACAACAAGAAAAACTGTTTTTT. This codes for CASSRGQQEKLFF.

The rearrangement joins TRBV7-9 to TRBJ2-1, with 9 bases identical to TRBD1. CDR1 is SEHNR, CDR2 FQNEAQ, per germline (reference sequence). The trim removed 5 bases at V and 2 bases at J, leaving 4 bases unmatched. The CDR3 is 15 amino acids. CDR3 bases: TGTGCCAGCAGCGTAAGGGACAGGGCCTACAATGAGCAGTTCTTC. It is translated as CASSVRDRAYNEQFF.